The sequence of this T cell receptor beta chain was determined in a study of blood T cell repertoires in COVID-19 (TCRdb year 2020). Looking at the study overall: Samples from collaborators originated in the United States, Italy and Spain and spanned both the acute and convalescent phases of COVID-19. The prospective study material was composed of cDNA or gDNA derived from T cells, B-cell-depleted T cells, or PBMCs. The dataset comprised deeply sampled blood TCRbeta repertoires from subjects exposed to, actively infected with, or recovered from COVID-19. The repertoires were released in a freely available public database meant as a resource for research on the immune response to SARS-CoV-2. The samples were drawn from two sources: the first 160 participants of the ongoing ImmuneRACE study, and 1,254 subjects contributed by 6 global collaborators. The sample metadata nearly always contained a de-identified subject ID, COVID-19 status, age in years and sex. Where HLA class I and class II types were available, the types were taken from metadata supplied by the sample provider, not from assay-based typing.

Points on this clone: Its antigen has not been determined. Nothing much larger sits one base from this clone, and base qualities are not available.

What the work shows at the level of the full study, not this receptor alone: The amount of clinical and demographic metadata varied by source and participant and was provided uncurated.

The CDR3 numbers 14 residues from cysteine through phenylalanine. The entry retains the CDR3 DNA only, 42 bases that are in frame from base 1. The germline V gene supplies CDR1 SGHAT and CDR2 FQNNGV. V drops 3 bases and J drops 2 bases, leaving 10 bases in between. TCRbeta CDR3 regions were amplified from genomic DNA by means of the immunoSEQ Assay, a bias-controlled multiplex PCR. For the original study's pipeline: Nucleated cell counts per sample were estimated from amplification of reference gene primers within the assay. To quantify the absolute abundance of each unique TCRbeta CDR3 rearrangement, sequence reads were collapsed and filtered. For each sample, productive Simpson clonality was calculated by taking the square root of Simpson's diversity index across productive rearrangements. In TCRdb, the immuneACCESS table is reduced to in-frame sequences with V and J assigned. These tables do not hold every clone; where another copy was compared, an unresolved V gene accounts for under half, and the others remain unexplained. V and J calls and clone size come straight from that table; D and trimming were deduced from the DNA. A total of about 50,000 clones appear in this sample, more than 90% of them only once. The biggest ten clones account for 3.9% of the sample.

The collaborating institutions used their own protocols to collect whole blood in K2EDTA tubes. For TCRbeta analysis, collaborators shipped samples in one of three forms: frozen whole blood, isolated PBMCs, or DNA extracted from either of those sample types. The TCR originated in a human donor in a cohort sampled during active COVID-19. The chain is assembled from TRBV11-2 and TRBJ2-5; matching of 5 bases hints at TRBD1 as the D gene. The sample comprised peripheral blood. The CDR3 protein: CASSFQGLQETQYF. The DNA sequence is given as TGTGCCAGCAGCTTCCAGGGATTGCAAGAGACCCAGTACTTC.